Presented here are 24 T cell receptor beta chains from one specimen sequenced in a study of T cells expressing NK-cell markers. Reprocessing the 5' RACE reads, TCRdb reports a single entry for every CDR3 protein and omits DNA. The sample's table shows about 400,000 distinct CDR3 sequences. The material sequenced was blood T cells: a sorted CD56 or NKG2C T cell subset, CD4+ or CD8+ T cells, or bulk PBMC T cells (not recorded which). These receptors all come from a woman between 45 and 65 years old in good health.

The chain couples TRBV2 to TRBJ2-3. CDR1 and CDR2 (germline): SNHLY, FYNNEI. The CDR3 extends over 15 amino acids. The CDR3 region is CASSEARGLTDTQYF.

The rearrangement joins TRBV24-1 to TRBJ2-3; TCRdb's D call, TRBD1, is unchecked because there is no DNA. Germline V gives CDR1 KGHDR, CDR2 SFDVKD. The CDR3 is made up of 17 amino acids. The CDR3 reads CATSDLGRGRSTDTQYF.

This rearrangement joins TRBV2 to TRBJ1-1; no DNA is available, so the TRBD1 call from TCRdb remains unchecked. Looked up from germline, CDR1 is SNHLY and CDR2 is FYNNEI. The CDR3 is 14 amino acids. The CDR3 reads CASRTGGRNTEAFF.

This chain connects TRBV9 to TRBJ2-2; TCRdb names TRBD1, which stays unverified in the absence of DNA. Looked up from germline, CDR1 is SGDLS and CDR2 is YYNGEE. The CDR3 runs 15 residues. This CDR3 is CASSDAGALTGELFF.

The chain combines TRBV19 with TRBJ2-1; TCRdb selects TRBD2, and the lack of DNA leaves this call unchecked. The CDR3 is 16 amino acids. The germline V gene encodes CDR1 LNHDA and CDR2 SQIVND (reference sequence). The CDR3 region is CASSISSSGVYNEQFF.

V and J are TRBV9 and TRBJ2-6; TCRdb reports TRBD1, a call that lacks DNA to check it against. The CDR3 extends over 22 amino acids. The germline V gene has CDR1 SGDLS and CDR2 YYNGEE. The CDR3: CASSVVSKGQGNPKAGANVLTF.

This chain connects TRBV29-1 to TRBJ2-5; the TCRdb D gene call, TRBD2, has no DNA to confirm it. Germline V lookup: CDR1 SQVTM, CDR2 ANQGSEA. The length of the CDR3 is 14 residues. The CDR3 spells CSVVRGDLQETQYF.

Here the CDR3 reads CSVAGRVTGELFF. V usage is TRBV29-1 and J usage is TRBJ2-2; TCRdb's assignment of TRBD1 cannot be checked, as there is no DNA. Per germline, CDR1 SQVTM and CDR2 ANQGSEA. The CDR3 contains 13 residues.

This chain joins TRBV5-1 and TRBJ2-7. The CDR3 is 15 amino acids. Germline loops: CDR1 SGHRS, CDR2 YFSETQ. The CDR3 is CASSLETDGLNEQYF. Full variable domain (outside the CDR3, taken from reference TRBV5-1 and TRBJ2-7): KAGVTQTPRYLIKTRGQQVTLSCSPISGHRSVSWYQQTPGQGLQFLFEYFSETQRNKGNFPGRFSGRQFSNSRSEMNVSTLELGDSALYLCASSLETDGLNEQYFGPGTRLTVT.

The CDR3 reads CASSDGHFGYGYTF. The gene calls are TRBV5-4 and TRBJ1-2; there is no DNA to check the TCRdb D call of TRBD1. CDR3 length: 14 residues. CDR1 is SGHNT and CDR2 is YYREEE in the germline V gene (reference sequence).

The chain has TRBV24-1 and TRBJ2-1; with no DNA, the TCRdb D assignment of TRBD1 cannot be verified. CDR3 length equals 16 residues. The germline gives CDR1 KGHDR, CDR2 SFDVKD. This chain's CDR3 is CATSDSGQGVDNEQFF.

The chain carries TRBV5-1 and TRBJ2-1; TCRdb names TRBD2, which stays unverified in the absence of DNA. CDR3 length equals 16 residues. The germline V gene encodes CDR1 SGHRS and CDR2 YFSETQ. The CDR3: CASSLEGSGVRTEQFF.

This rearrangement joins TRBV5-1 to TRBJ2-5; without DNA, the TCRdb call of TRBD1 cannot be checked. Germline CDR1 reads SGHRS; CDR2 reads YFSETQ. This CDR3 comprises 16 residues. This CDR3 is CASSQLTGVVAETQYF.

This chain links TRBV29-1 with TRBJ2-5; checking the TCRdb D call of TRBD2 is not possible without DNA. Per germline, CDR1 SQVTM and CDR2 ANQGSEA. The CDR3 runs to 15 residues. The CDR3 protein is CSVDGGREGQETQYF.

This chain joins TRBV10-3 and TRBJ2-3. CDR1 is ENHRY, CDR2 SYGVKD, per germline. The CDR3 is 13 residues long. This chain's CDR3 is CAISVVVTDTQYF.

This rearrangement joins TRBV25-1 to TRBJ1-4. The CDR3 has 11 amino acids. Looked up from germline, CDR1 is MGHDK and CDR2 is SYGVNS. This CDR3 reads CASSNSEKLFF.

The chain links TRBV5-1 to TRBJ2-3; the TCRdb D gene call, TRBD1, has no DNA to confirm it. Per germline, CDR1 SGHRS and CDR2 YFSETQ. The CDR3 has 18 residues. The CDR3 is CASSLNAGTSPPTDTQYF.

V and J are TRBV6-1 and TRBJ2-3; TCRdb lists TRBD2, though no DNA is available to test this call. The length of the CDR3 is 15 residues. Germline CDR1 reads MNHNS; CDR2 reads SASEGT. CDR3 protein: CASSATSGRGDTQYF.

The rearrangement uses TRBV12-3 or TRBV12-4 and TRBJ2-1; lacking DNA, the TRBD2 call made by TCRdb goes unchecked. The CDR3 contains 16 residues. This chain's CDR3 is CASSLASGFSYNEQFF.

The rearrangement links TRBV29-1 to TRBJ1-5; the TCRdb call, TRBD1, lacks DNA for checking. In germline, CDR1 is SQVTM, CDR2 ANQGSEA. The CDR3 consists of 13 residues. CDR3 sequence: CSVDPGGDQPQHF.

The chain couples TRBV12-3 or TRBV12-4 to TRBJ2-1; TCRdb reports TRBD2, a call that lacks DNA to check it against. The CDR3 covers 19 residues. This CDR3 reads CASRPGKGTSGSRYNEQFF.

The chain recombines TRBV7-7 with TRBJ2-5. This CDR3 has 14 amino acids. Germline CDR1 is SSHAT and CDR2 is FNYEAQ (reference sequence). The CDR3 sequence is CASSLAFDEETQYF.

CDR3 region: CAAGTIPEETQYF. The chain combines TRBV10-2 with TRBJ2-5; TCRdb's D call of TRBD2 is untestable without DNA. The germline V gene has CDR1 WSHSY and CDR2 SAAADI. The CDR3 contains 13 residues.

V is TRBV29-1 and J is TRBJ2-6. The CDR3 totals 11 residues. Per the germline V gene, CDR1 is SQVTM and CDR2 is ANQGSEA. The CDR3 is CSVDRVNVLTF.